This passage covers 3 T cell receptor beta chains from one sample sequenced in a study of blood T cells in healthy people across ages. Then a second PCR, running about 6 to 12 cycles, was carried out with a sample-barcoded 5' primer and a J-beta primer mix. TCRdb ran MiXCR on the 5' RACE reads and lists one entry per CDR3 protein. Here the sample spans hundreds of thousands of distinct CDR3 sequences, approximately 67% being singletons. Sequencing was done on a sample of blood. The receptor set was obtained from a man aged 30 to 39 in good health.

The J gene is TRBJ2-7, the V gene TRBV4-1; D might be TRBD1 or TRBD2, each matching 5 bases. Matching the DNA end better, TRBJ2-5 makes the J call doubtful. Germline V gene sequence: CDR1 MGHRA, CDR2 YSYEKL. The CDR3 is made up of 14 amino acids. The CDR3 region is CASSRRGEGETQYF. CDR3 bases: TGCGCCAGCAGCCGCCGGGGCGAGGGGGAGACCCAGTACTTC.

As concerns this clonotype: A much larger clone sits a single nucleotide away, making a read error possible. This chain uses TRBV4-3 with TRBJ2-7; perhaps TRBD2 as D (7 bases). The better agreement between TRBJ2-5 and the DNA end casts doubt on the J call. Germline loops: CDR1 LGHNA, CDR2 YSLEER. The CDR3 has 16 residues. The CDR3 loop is CASSQVDGGQGETQYF. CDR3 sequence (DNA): TGCGCCAGCAGCCAAGTCGACGGGGGGCAGGGAGAGACCCAGTACTTC.

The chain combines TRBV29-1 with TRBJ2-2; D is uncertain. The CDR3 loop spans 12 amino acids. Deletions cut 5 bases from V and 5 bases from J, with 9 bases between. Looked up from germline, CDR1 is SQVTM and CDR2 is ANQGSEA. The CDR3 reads CSVLWGTGELFF. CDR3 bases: TGCAGCGTTCTGTGGGGAACCGGGGAGCTGTTTTTT.